Each of the 20 T cell receptor beta chains below was sequenced from the same sample in a study of cytomegalovirus exposure and HLA in healthy donors. A multiplex PCR was run with 60 Vbeta primers and 13 Jbeta primers. The data were produced by immunoSEQ multiplex PCR, yet TCRdb's version contains in-frame clones alone and is incomplete. Altogether 140,000 or so clones are present, approximately 80% being singletons, with the ten largest covering about 4.3%. Sequencing was performed on PBMCs. The receptors originated from a woman between 40 and 55 years old in good health and CMV-seropositive.

The chain carries TRBV11-2 and TRBJ2-7; D is uncertain. Trimming left V 3 bases short and J 5 bases short, with 11 bases between. The CDR3 is 13 residues long. CDR1 SGHAT and CDR2 FQNNGV come from the germline V gene. CDR3 sequence: CASSFLRLDEQYF. The CDR3 DNA reads as TGTGCCAGCAGCTTCCTCCGGTTGGACGAGCAGTACTTC.

The chain is built from TRBV28 and TRBJ1-6; 9 nucleotides line up with TRBD1. Germline CDR1 is MDHEN and CDR2 is SYDVKM. The CDR3 is 17 residues long. Trimming cost V 8 bases and J 9 bases; bases outside gene matches: 17. The CDR3 nucleotides read TGTGCCAGCGGACTGACAGGGGGATTTACAAAGGGTTCACCCCTCCACTTT. This translates into CASGLTGGFTKGSPLHF.

This chain links TRBV7-8 with TRBJ2-7, with D unclear. The CDR3 is 13 residues long. CDR1 is SGHVS, CDR2 FQNEAQ, per germline. V was clipped by 2 bases and J by 6 bases, with 11 bases between them. This chain's CDR3 is CASSLNLVGEQYF. CDR3 coding DNA: TGTGCCAGCAGCTTAAACCTCGTCGGCGAGCAGTACTTC.

V and J are TRBV7-3 and TRBJ2-2, with D possibly being TRBD2 (6 bases). Trimming shortened V by 5 bases and J by 5 bases, and 6 bases separated the two germline ends. The CDR3 spans 12 residues. CDR1 is SGHTA and CDR2 is FQGTGA in the germline V gene. Here the CDR3 reads CASSSGTGELFF. The DNA for the CDR3 is TGTGCCAGCAGCAGCGGGACCGGGGAGCTGTTTTTT.

V and J are TRBV27 and TRBJ2-7; unclear D gene. Trimming stripped 7 bases from V and 9 bases from J, with 25 bases between. This CDR3 contains 15 residues. CDR1 and CDR2 (germline): MNHEY, SMNVEV (reference sequence). CDR3 loop: CASNPMPGPPLGQYF. The CDR3 DNA sequence: TGTGCCAGCAACCCCATGCCTGGGCCCCCTCTCGGGCAGTACTTC.

The gene calls are TRBV12-2 and TRBJ1-3. TRBV12-2 has pseudogene status. This CDR3 comprises 16 residues. The CDR3 coding sequence is TGTGCAAGTCGCCGGGGGGGGCTCCACTCTGGAAACACCATATATTTT. As protein: CASRRGGLHSGNTIYF.

As DNA, the CDR3 is TGTGCCAGCAGTGACTCGTACGAGCAGTACTTC. Residues: CASSDSYEQYF. V and J are TRBV28 and TRBJ2-7; D is undetermined. Per the germline V gene, CDR1 is MDHEN and CDR2 is SYDVKM. Trimming removed 5 bases from V and 4 bases from J, with 6 bases in between. There are 11 residues in the CDR3.

The genes are TRBV7-9 and TRBJ2-7; 7 bases map to TRBD1. The length of the CDR3 is 13 residues. The junction had 3 bases not matched to a gene; V was cut back by 5 bases and J by 2 bases. Per the germline V gene, CDR1 is SEHNR and CDR2 is FQNEAQ (reference sequence). CDR3 sequence (DNA): TGTGCCAGCAGCCCGGGACAGACCTACGAGCAGTACTTC. Protein product: CASSPGQTYEQYF.

The V and J genes are TRBV9 and TRBJ2-2; possibly TRBD2 for D (6 bases). In germline, CDR1 is SGDLS, CDR2 YYNGEE. CDR3 length: 14 amino acids. V was trimmed by 7 bases and J by 0 bases, leaving 10 bases between them. DNA for the CDR3: TGTGCCAGCGGGGTAGCGGCGAACACCGGGGAGCTGTTTTTT. This gives the protein CASGVAANTGELFF.

This clone appeared many times. CDR3: CASRFLPAGGFGDSGNTIYF. The CDR3 nucleotides are TGTGCAAGTCGCTTTTTGCCCGCGGGGGGATTTGGGGACTCTGGAAACACCATATATTTT. The chain combines TRBV12-2 with TRBJ1-3. TRBV12-2 is tagged as a pseudogene. CDR3 length: 20 residues.

The V gene is TRBV5-6, the J gene TRBJ2-2; D remains ambiguous. The ends were cut back, 0 bases at V and 6 bases at J, with 6 bases in the middle. Germline lookup yields CDR1 SGHDT and CDR2 YYEEEE. The CDR3 runs 13 residues. The CDR3 DNA reads TGTGCCAGCAGCTTGGTTCCAGCCGGGGAGCTGTTTTTT. Translating gives CASSLVPAGELFF.

The chain combines TRBV29-1 with TRBJ1-2; 7 bases map to TRBD1. Germline CDR1 SQVTM, CDR2 ANQGSEA. With V trimmed by 2 bases and J by 4 bases, 4 bases remained unmatched. This CDR3 has 13 amino acids. The CDR3 sequence is CSVERGRTYGYTF. The CDR3 nucleotides read TGCAGCGTTGAAAGGGGGCGTACCTATGGCTACACCTTC.

The chain is built from TRBV30 and TRBJ1-2; possibly TRBD1 for D (6 bases). Germline loops: CDR1 GTSNPN, CDR2 SVGIG (reference sequence). Trimming cost V 1 base and J 6 bases, with 9 bases left between them. This CDR3 has 12 amino acids. The CDR3 reads CAWSASGDGYTF. CDR3 coding DNA: TGTGCCTGGAGTGCTTCAGGGGATGGCTACACCTTC.

The V call is TRBV11-2, the J call TRBJ1-5; possible D gene TRBD1, 6 bases. This CDR3 has 14 residues. V gave up 3 bases and J gave up 6 bases, with 12 bases separating them. Germline CDR1 is SGHAT and CDR2 is FQNNGV. CDR3 sequence: CASSLNRESQPQHF. Written as DNA, the CDR3 is TGTGCCAGCAGCTTGAACAGGGAGTCTCAGCCCCAGCATTTT.

The rearrangement links TRBV28 to TRBJ1-1; D gene ambiguous. The CDR3 loop spans 12 amino acids. V was pared by 3 bases and J by 4 bases, with 6 bases between. Germline lookup yields CDR1 MDHEN and CDR2 SYDVKM. In nucleotides, the CDR3 is TGTGCCAGCAGTTTCGGTGGCACTGAAGCTTTCTTT. Its translation is CASSFGGTEAFF.

The chain carries TRBV6-5 and TRBJ1-1; 7 positions agree with TRBD1. V lost 4 bases to trimming and J lost 1 base; unmatched junction nucleotides: 9. Germline CDR1 and CDR2: MNHEY and SVGAGI. The CDR3 is 16 amino acids. CDR3: CASSSESGTENTEAFF. CDR3 sequence (DNA): TGTGCCAGCAGTTCCGAATCCGGGACAGAGAACACTGAAGCTTTCTTT.

The chain couples TRBV10-3 to TRBJ1-6, with D possibly TRBD1 on 6 matching bases. Germline CDR1 ENHRY, CDR2 SYGVKD. The CDR3 consists of 16 residues. Trimming took 0 bases from V and 6 from J, leaving 12 bases between them. The CDR3: CAISESTGTLNSPLHF. CDR3 DNA: TGTGCCATCAGTGAGTCGACGGGGACACTTAATTCACCCCTCCACTTT.

The rearrangement links TRBV19 to TRBJ1-6; D might be TRBD1 (5 bases). Trimming stripped 4 bases from V and 13 bases from J, with 17 bases between. CDR1 and CDR2 (germline): LNHDA, SQIVND (reference sequence). CDR3 length equals 14 residues. The CDR3 loop reads CASSTDRGSPPLHF. The CDR3 nucleotides read TGTGCCAGTAGTACAGACAGAGGATCCCCTCCCCTCCACTTT.

V and J are TRBV28 and TRBJ2-7, with D possibly being TRBD2 (6 bases). V lost 11 bases, J lost 1 base, and 15 bases lay in between. This CDR3 region has 13 residues. Looked up from germline, CDR1 is MDHEN and CDR2 is SYDVKM. The CDR3 DNA is TGTGCCTGTGGAGGGCCTCCTTCCTACGAGCAGTACTTC. Amino acid sequence: CACGGPPSYEQYF.

The V and J genes are TRBV27 and TRBJ2-4; tentatively, D is TRBD1 (5 bases). Between the trimmed V and J ends, which lost 0 bases and 0 bases, there was a span of 9 bases. The CDR3 loop spans 16 amino acids. In germline, CDR1 is MNHEY, CDR2 SMNVEV (reference sequence). Here the CDR3 DNA reads TGTGCCAGCAGTTTATCTCTGACAGCAGCCAAAAACATTCAGTACTTC. This gives the protein CASSLSLTAAKNIQYF.